This note documents a single T cell receptor (beta chain) sequence. This clonotype was counted a few times. Its antigen specificity is not known. Base-call qualities are not available, and no considerably larger clone is one nucleotide away. The germline V and J ends show losses of 7 bases and 2 bases respectively, and no gene match explains 10 bases of the junction. The CDR3 measures 15 amino acids from cysteine to phenylalanine. The sequence is cut down to CDR3 DNA, 45 bases in frame from base 1. Per the germline V gene (reference sequence), DFQATT is the CDR1 and SNEGSKA is the CDR2. The receptor library was made with 5' RACE. Sequencing was carried out with an Illumina HiSeq 2000. A universal primer binding site was introduced by template switching, and a unique molecular identifier was present in the final cDNA, enabling accurate counting of TCR cDNA molecules. Specific primers in the conserved constant-segment region were used to synthesize first-strand cDNA for the TCR alpha and beta chains. To control for contamination, every cDNA library carried two barcodes: a SMART-Mk sample barcode plus Illumina barcodes. Two successive PCR steps introduced TruSeq adapter sequences along with Illumina sample barcodes. TCR alpha and beta cDNA libraries were sequenced on the Illumina HiSeq platform with custom primers. The original methods were these. MiGEC processed the raw reads to extract unique molecular identifiers, while MiXCR was used to determine the CDR3 positions. Recombination models were inferred per individual with the repgenHMM and IGoR tools using an EM algorithm. The analysis of shared clonotypes was done with the tcR package in R, with sharing normalized by the product of cloneset sizes. To study raw recombination without the effects of thymic and clonal selection, out-of-frame nonproductive sequences were analyzed. TCRdb trimmed public reads at Q25 via fastp, called clones via MiXCR and kept in-frame beta chains. Each record represents a unique CDR3 protein, reported with the most common genes and DNA among its rows. TCRdb, not the original authors, processed these V and J calls. Within this sample are hundreds of thousands of distinct CDR3 sequences, with around 21% of them counted one time only. The ten largest clones represent 4.3% of the sample.

The data were obtained in a study of identical twins (TCRdb year 2016). In terms of the full investigation: To test whether fetal clonotypes persist, this study deep-sequenced TCR alpha and beta repertoires from monozygotic twins, from unrelated adults of various ages, and from cord blood. Replicate twin experiments were performed at different times using different library preparation protocols to rule out contamination. Study-wide conclusions, independent of this receptor: Because the same donors could not be followed over many years, conclusions were based on cross-sectional statistical analysis. Fewer insertions were carried by abundant cord blood beta clonotypes; a weaker similar trend was observed in young adult naive repertoires, while no such trend was observed in memory repertoires. Zero-insertion analyses could be partly confounded by invariant T cells such as MAIT and iNKT, though diverse VJ usage argued against such confounding for most clonotypes. Out-of-frame TCR alpha sharing in monozygotic twins was systematically underestimated by recombination models, whereas sharing between unrelated individuals was in agreement with the recombination models. The excess sharing between twins in beta out-of-frame sequences was weaker because fewer shared sequences reduced the signal-to-noise ratio. Compared with coincidental sharing between unrelated individuals, out-of-frame TCR alpha sequences shared between twins showed an excess of sequences with low generation probability.

Every donor in the study was a healthy Caucasian. Three pairs of female monozygotic twins, all aged roughly 18 to 29 years, were included in the twin cohort. Peripheral blood mononuclear cells were the source from which RNA for the TCR libraries was isolated. Separately, the same data were catalogued under a study of T cells expressing NK-cell markers. As the second publication notes: Three sorted T-cell subsets (CD3+CD56+NKG2C+, CD3+CD56+NKG2C- and CD3+CD56-NKG2C+) from seven to nine donors had their TCR beta-chain repertoires profiled. Among the eight sequenced donors, only one was HCMV-seronegative, while the other seven were HCMV-seropositive. In several experiments an anti-gammadeltaTCR antibody was added to restrict sorting to alphabetaTCR-expressing T cells. In six or seven donors, the dominant CD3+CD56+NKG2C+ clonotypes ranked among the top 10 CD8+ clonotypes, making up about 1.0-8% of CD8+ T cells. Those dominant clonotypes were again the most abundant among CD3+CD56-NKG2C+ cells in a handful of donors, at about 25-65%. Whether the expanded NKG2C-expressing T cell clones were specific for HCMV antigens was left unclear. The study sequenced eight donors, all healthy volunteers chosen at random: three men and five women. HCMV serostatus was determined by detecting HCMV-specific IgG in serum with a commercial ELISA kit. For five or six donors, unsorted PBMC were also used to sequence bulk peripheral blood T-cell repertoires. Reads were demultiplexed and grouped by UMI with MIGEC, and clonotypes were assembled and quantified with MiTCR. Only TCR cDNA sequences supported by at least two reads were kept to exclude erroneous sequences. The tcR package was used for downstream repertoire analysis, and clonotypes were matched between fractions using CDR3 nucleotide sequence together with V segment. VDJmatch was used to annotate antigen specificity against VDJdb, with one amino acid substitution in CDR3 permitted.

Sequencing used PBMCs. The receptor was derived from a woman in her late teens or twenties in good health. The chain was built from TRBV20-1 and TRBJ2-7; TRBD2 fits 11 bases in the junction. The CDR3 region reads CSGTRTLAGAYEQYF. The nucleotide sequence is given as TGCAGTGGCACGAGAACACTAGCGGGGGCCTACGAGCAGTACTTC.